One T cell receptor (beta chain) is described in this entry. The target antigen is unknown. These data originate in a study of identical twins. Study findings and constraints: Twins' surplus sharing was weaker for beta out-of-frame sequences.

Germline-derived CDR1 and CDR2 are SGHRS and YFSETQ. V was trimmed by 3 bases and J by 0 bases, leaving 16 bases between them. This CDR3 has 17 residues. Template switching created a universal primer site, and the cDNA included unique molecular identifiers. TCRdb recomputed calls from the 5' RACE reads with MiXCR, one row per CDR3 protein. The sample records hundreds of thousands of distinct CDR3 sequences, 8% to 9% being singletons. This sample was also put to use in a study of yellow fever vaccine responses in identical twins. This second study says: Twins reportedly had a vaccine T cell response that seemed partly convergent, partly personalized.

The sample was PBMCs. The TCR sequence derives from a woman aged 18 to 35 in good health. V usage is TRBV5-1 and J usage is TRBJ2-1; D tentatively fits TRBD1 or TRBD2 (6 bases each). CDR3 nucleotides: TGCGCCAGCAGCTGGGGGCAGGAGGGCCACTCCTACAATGAGCAGTTCTTC. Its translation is CASSWGQEGHSYNEQFF.